The clone carrying this T cell receptor beta chain was observed at least ten times. The target antigen is unknown. In making TCR beta libraries, quantitative 5'-RACE with molecular barcodes was used. TCRdb itself ran the 5' RACE reads through MiXCR, one entry per CDR3 protein. The data show approximately 500,000 distinct CDR3 sequences, 12% seen once. This record comes from a study of CD8 T cells in ankylosing spondylitis. Study-level findings and limits: Relatively rare in peripheral blood, disease-linked clones were also CD8+. There was a TCR beta motif, made of 7 to 9 highly homologous variants, that appeared characteristic of ankylosing spondylitis blood.

The CDR3 is made up of 18 amino acids. The germline V gene encodes CDR1 SGHAT and CDR2 FQDESV (reference sequence). Trimming at V came to 5 bases and at J to 0 bases, leaving 14 bases not matched to a gene. This sequence joins TRBV11-1 and TRBJ2-7, with 9 bases identical to TRBD1. The specimen was blood, either unsorted or a sorted T cell fraction (not recorded which). The receptor comes from a male donor with ankylosing spondylitis. The CDR3 loop is CASSKQGALSGISYEQYF. The CDR3 coding sequence is TGTGCCAGCAGCAAACAGGGGGCTCTGAGCGGGATCTCCTACGAGCAGTACTTC.